The sample holds a few counts of the clone carrying this T cell receptor beta chain. Its antigen is not identified. This sample was included in a study of a mutant IDH1 vaccine in newly diagnosed glioma. The wider study: Patients got their first vaccination 4-6 weeks after radiotherapy alone, or with temozolomide cycles. Most had both radiotherapy and temozolomide beforehand; others had only one. Study results and limitations: Pseudoprogression apparently tracked independently of changes in top peripheral T cell clonotypes.

From germline, CDR1 is SGHDT and CDR2 YYEEEE. V shed 4 bases and J 4 bases; nucleotides not matched to a gene: 15. CDR3 length: 18 amino acids. Time point meaning: week 23, last vaccination. All doses held 300 ug of mutant IDH1 20-mer peptide, with topical imiquimod. Each donor presented with a new WHO grade 3 or 4 astrocytoma that tested IDH1-mutant and showed ATRX loss. TCRdb's table, derived via immunoSEQ multiplex PCR, lists solely in-frame clones and lacks some. The sample yields 50,000 to 70,000 clones, 87% seen once. The specimen comprised PBMCs, sampled from a glioma patient whose treatment included an IDH1 peptide vaccine. The receptor comes from a man in his forties or fifties with glioma. The chain is built from TRBV5-6 and TRBJ2-3; 10 nucleotides align to TRBD1. This CDR3 reads CASSPLGVDRGRADTQYF. The CDR3 region has the DNA TGTGCCAGCAGCCCCCTAGGGGTAGACAGGGGGCGGGCAGATACGCAGTATTTT.